The clone carrying this TCR beta chain was counted at least ten times. These data come from a study of identical twins. This CDR3 is 12 amino acids long. The V gene lost 7 bases and the J gene lost 2 bases, with 11 bases spanning the gap. Germline CDR1 is SQVTM and CDR2 is ANQGSEA. TCRdb processed the 5' RACE reads anew with MiXCR; each CDR3 protein has one entry. The data show 1.5 million to 2 million distinct CDR3 sequences, about 30% seen once. The gene calls are TRBV29-1 and TRBJ1-2; TRBD1 is a possible D gene (5 bases). What was sequenced was cord blood. The TCR comes from a newborn girl in good health. The CDR3 loop is CSGGRQNYGYTF. CDR3 DNA: TGCAGCGGGGGTCGACAGAACTATGGCTACACCTTC. Looking up the rest from reference TRBV29-1 and TRBJ1-2 gives the full variable domain: SAVISQKPSRDICQRGTSLTIQCQVDSQVTMMFWYRQQPGQSLTLIATANQGSEATYESGFVIDKFPISRPNLTFSTLTVSNMSPEDSSIYLCSGGRQNYGYTFGSGTRLTVV.